This TCR beta chain was captured in a study of cytomegalovirus exposure and HLA in healthy donors. The study, taken as a whole, reports: The study put 150 or so TCR beta chains on its list as cytomegalovirus-associated. TCR beta sequences reportedly predicted most subjects' HLA-A and HLA-B alleles accurately.

As concerns this clone: Its antigen is unknown.

CDR1 and CDR2 from the germline V gene are MNHEY and SVGAGI. The V and J ends lost 0 bases and 5 bases respectively, with 10 bases between them. The length of the CDR3 is 15 residues. Vbeta (60) and Jbeta (13) primers were used in the PCR. Assay used: immunoSEQ multiplex PCR; TCRdb lists only in-frame clones, some missing. Of over 120,000 clones detected, approximately 80% appear once; the ten largest clones hold approximately 9.7%. The donors comprised healthy bone marrow donors. Likely unrecorded immune exposures existed in these nominally healthy donors. The source is a woman in her sixties or seventies in good health and CMV-seropositive. V is TRBV6-5 and J is TRBJ1-4, with D tentatively TRBD1 (6 bases). Sequencing used PBMCs. CDR3 region: CASSYSQRGNEKLFF. CDR3 sequence (DNA): TGTGCCAGCAGTTACTCACAAAGGGGGAATGAAAAACTGTTTTTT.